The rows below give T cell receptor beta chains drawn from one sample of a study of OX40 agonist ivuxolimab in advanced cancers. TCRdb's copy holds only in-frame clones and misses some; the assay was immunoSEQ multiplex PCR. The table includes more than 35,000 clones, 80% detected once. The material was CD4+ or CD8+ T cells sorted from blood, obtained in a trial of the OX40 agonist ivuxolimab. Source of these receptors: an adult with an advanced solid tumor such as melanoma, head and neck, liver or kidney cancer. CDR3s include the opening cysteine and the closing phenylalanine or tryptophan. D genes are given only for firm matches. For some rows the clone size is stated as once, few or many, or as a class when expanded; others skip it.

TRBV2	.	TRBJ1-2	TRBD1	TGTGCCAGCAGGCTGACAGGGGGTGGCTACACCTTC	CASRLTGGGYTF
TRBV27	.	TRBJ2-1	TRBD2	TGTGCCAGCAGTTCCGCCGGGACTAGCGGGAAGAATGAGCAGTTCTTC	CASSSAGTSGKNEQFF
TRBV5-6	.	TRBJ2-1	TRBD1	TGTGCCAGCAGCTTGGAGAGGACAGGGGGACTCTACAATGAGCAGTTCTTC	CASSLERTGGLYNEQFF
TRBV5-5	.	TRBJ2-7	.	TGTGCCAGCAGCTTGGTTATAGGCCGGAAGGAGCAGTACTTC	CASSLVIGRKEQYF
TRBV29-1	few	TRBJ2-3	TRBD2	TGCAGCGTTGCGGGACTAGCGGGGGTAACAGATACGCAGTATTTT	CSVAGLAGVTDTQYF
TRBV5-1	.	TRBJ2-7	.	TGCGCCAGCAGCGCGGCGGGGGCAAACTCCTACGAGCAGTACTTC	CASSAAGANSYEQYF
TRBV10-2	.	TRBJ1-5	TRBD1	TGCGCCAGCGGCAAACGACAGGGATCCGGCAATCAGCCCCAGCATTTT	CASGKRQGSGNQPQHF
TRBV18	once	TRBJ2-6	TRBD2	TGTGCCAGCCGACGGGAGGCTGGGGCCAACGTCCTGACTTTC	CASRREAGANVLTF
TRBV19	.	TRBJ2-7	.	TGTGCCAGTAGTATCCTGGGGGGGGCCTCCTACGAGCAGTACTTC	CASSILGGASYEQYF
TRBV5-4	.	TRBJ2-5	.	TGTGCCAGCAGCTTGGGGGGCCGGGCTACAGGGTCCGGGGCCCAGTACTTC	CASSLGGRATGSGAQYF
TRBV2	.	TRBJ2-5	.	TGTGCCAGCACGTATGTCGGGCTCAGGGGAGCAGGGGAGACCCAGTACTTC	CASTYVGLRGAGETQYF
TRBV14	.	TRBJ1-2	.	TGTGCCAGCAGCCCAACGAGGGGAATCTATGGCTACACCTTC	CASSPTRGIYGYTF
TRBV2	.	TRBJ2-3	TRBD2	TGTGCCAGCAGTGCTCTAGCGGGAAGCACAGATACGCAGTATTTT	CASSALAGSTDTQYF
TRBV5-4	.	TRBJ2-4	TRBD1	TGTGCCAGCAGCTGGCCGGACAGGCCAAACATTCAGTACTTC	CASSWPDRPNIQYF
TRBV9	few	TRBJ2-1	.	TGTGCCAGCAGCGACGGACTAAACCCATACAATGAGCAGTTCTTC	CASSDGLNPYNEQFF
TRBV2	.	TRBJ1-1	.	TGTGCCAGCAGGGGTGAGGGACTGATCAACACTGAAGCTTTCTTT	CASRGEGLINTEAFF
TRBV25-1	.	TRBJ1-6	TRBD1	TGTGCCAGCAGTGCCCCCAGGGGGAACGGCTCACCCCTCCACTTT	CASSAPRGNGSPLHF
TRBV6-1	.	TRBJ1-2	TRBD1	TGTGCCAGCAGTGAGGGGACAGGGGGCAACTATGGCTACACCTTC	CASSEGTGGNYGYTF
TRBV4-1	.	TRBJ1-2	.	TGCGCCAGCAGCCAAGGGGGCAGCATCTATGGCTACACCTTC	CASSQGGSIYGYTF
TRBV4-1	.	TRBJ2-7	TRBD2	TGCGCCAGCAGCCAAGTAGCGGGACATCCCTACGAGCAGTACTTC	CASSQVAGHPYEQYF
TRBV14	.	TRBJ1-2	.	TGTGCCAGCAGCCATGACAGGTACTATGGCTACACCTTC	CASSHDRYYGYTF
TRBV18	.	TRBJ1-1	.	TGTGCCAGCTCACCGCCGGGGGACACTGAAGCTTTCTTT	CASSPPGDTEAFF
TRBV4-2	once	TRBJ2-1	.	TGTGCCAGCAGCCAAGTCAGCGCAGGGGTATACAATGAGCAGTTCTTC	CASSQVSAGVYNEQFF
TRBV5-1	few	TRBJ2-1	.	TGCGCCAGCAGCAGGGGGAGCTCCTACAATGAGCAGTTCTTC	CASSRGSSYNEQFF
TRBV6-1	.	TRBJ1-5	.	TGTGCCAGCAGGGGTGAAAATCAGCCCCAGCATTTT	CASRGENQPQHF
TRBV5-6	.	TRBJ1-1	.	TGTGCCAGCAGCTTCCTGGCGGTGAACACTGAAGCTTTCTTT	CASSFLAVNTEAFF
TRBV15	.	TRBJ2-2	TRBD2	TGTGCCACCAGCACAACCGCTCGGCTAGCGGGGAACACCGGGGAGCTGTTTTTT	CATSTTARLAGNTGELFF
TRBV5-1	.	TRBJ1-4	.	TGCGCCAGCAGCCCGGGGCCAGACGAAAAACTGTTTTTT	CASSPGPDEKLFF
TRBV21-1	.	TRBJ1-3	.	TGTGCCAGCAGCAGGGGACAGGCTGGAAACACCATATATTTT	CASSRGQAGNTIYF
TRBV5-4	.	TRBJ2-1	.	TGTGCCAGCAGGCCTGGGGTTACGGATGAGCAGTTCTTC	CASRPGVTDEQFF
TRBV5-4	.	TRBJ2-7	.	TGTGCCAGCAGCCAACAATTGGGCTCTCGGGGGGAGCAGTACTTC	CASSQQLGSRGEQYF
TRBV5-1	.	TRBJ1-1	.	TGCGCCAGCAGCTTCCGGGACAAGAACACTGAAGCTTTCTTT	CASSFRDKNTEAFF
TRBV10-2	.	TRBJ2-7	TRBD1	TGCGCCAGCTGCAGGGGACAGGGGGCTGGCGAGCAGTACTTC	CASCRGQGAGEQYF
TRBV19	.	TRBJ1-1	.	TGTGCCAGTAGTATGTCCAGGAACACTGAAGCTTTCTTT	CASSMSRNTEAFF
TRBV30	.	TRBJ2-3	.	TGTGCCTGGAGTGTAGACGGGCTGAAAGATACGCAGTATTTT	CAWSVDGLKDTQYF
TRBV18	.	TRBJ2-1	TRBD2	TGTGCCAGCTCACCAGCGGGAGGGTTCTACAATGAGCAGTTCTTC	CASSPAGGFYNEQFF
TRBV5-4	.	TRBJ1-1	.	TGTGCCAGCAGCTTGGAGACGGGAGTGAACACTGAAGCTTTCTTT	CASSLETGVNTEAFF
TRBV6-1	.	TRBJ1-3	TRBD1	TGTGCCAGCCGGACAGGGGAGGTAAACACCATATATTTT	CASRTGEVNTIYF
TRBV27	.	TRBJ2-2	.	TGTGCCAGCAGTCGGAACGCCGGGGAGCTGTTTTTT	CASSRNAGELFF
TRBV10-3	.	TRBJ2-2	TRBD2	TGTGCCATCAGTAGACTAGCGGGAGAATATGGCGCCGGGGAGCTGTTTTTT	CAISRLAGEYGAGELFF
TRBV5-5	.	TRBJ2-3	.	TGTGCCAGCATGGACCCCGGAGGGCGGCAGTATTTT	CASMDPGGRQYF
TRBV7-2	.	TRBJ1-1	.	TGTGCCAGCACCCCGTGGGGGTTAGGGACTGAAGCTTTCTTT	CASTPWGLGTEAFF
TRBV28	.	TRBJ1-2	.	TGTGCCAGCACACGGGGAGGGTATGGCTACACCTTC	CASTRGGYGYTF
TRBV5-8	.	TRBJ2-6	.	TGTGCCAGCAGCTCGGGACACTTTTCTGGGGCCAACGTCCTGACTTTC	CASSSGHFSGANVLTF
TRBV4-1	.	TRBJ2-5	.	TGCGCCAGCAGCCAAGAGGCCGCGCGGGGAGAAGAGACCCAGTACTTC	CASSQEAARGEETQYF